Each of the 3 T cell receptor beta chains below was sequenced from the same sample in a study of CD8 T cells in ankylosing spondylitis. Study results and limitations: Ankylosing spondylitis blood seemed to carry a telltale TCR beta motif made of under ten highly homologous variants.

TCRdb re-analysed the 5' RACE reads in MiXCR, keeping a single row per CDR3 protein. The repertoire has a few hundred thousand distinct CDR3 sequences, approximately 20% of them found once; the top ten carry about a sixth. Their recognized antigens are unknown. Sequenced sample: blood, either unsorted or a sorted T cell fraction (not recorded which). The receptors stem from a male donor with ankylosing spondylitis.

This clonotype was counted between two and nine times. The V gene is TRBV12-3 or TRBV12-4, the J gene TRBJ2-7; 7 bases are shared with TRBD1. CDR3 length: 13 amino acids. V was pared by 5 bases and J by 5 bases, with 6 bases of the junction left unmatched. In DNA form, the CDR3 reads TGTGCCAGCAGTGTCCGACAGGGCAACGAGCAGTACTTC. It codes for CASSVRQGNEQYF.

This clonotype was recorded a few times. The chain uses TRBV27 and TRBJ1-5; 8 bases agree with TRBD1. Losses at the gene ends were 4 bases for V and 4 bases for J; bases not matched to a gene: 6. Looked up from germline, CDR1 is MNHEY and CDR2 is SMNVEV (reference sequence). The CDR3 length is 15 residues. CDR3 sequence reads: CASSWGTGTNQPQHF. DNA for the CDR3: TGTGCCAGCAGTTGGGGGACAGGCACGAATCAGCCCCAGCATTTT.

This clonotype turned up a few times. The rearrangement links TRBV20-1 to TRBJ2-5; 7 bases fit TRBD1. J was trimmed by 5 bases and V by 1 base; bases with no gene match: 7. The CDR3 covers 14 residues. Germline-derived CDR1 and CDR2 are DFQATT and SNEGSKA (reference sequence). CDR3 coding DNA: TGCAGTGCTAGAGCGAAGGGGGCAAGGGAGACCCAGTACTTC. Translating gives CSARAKGARETQYF.